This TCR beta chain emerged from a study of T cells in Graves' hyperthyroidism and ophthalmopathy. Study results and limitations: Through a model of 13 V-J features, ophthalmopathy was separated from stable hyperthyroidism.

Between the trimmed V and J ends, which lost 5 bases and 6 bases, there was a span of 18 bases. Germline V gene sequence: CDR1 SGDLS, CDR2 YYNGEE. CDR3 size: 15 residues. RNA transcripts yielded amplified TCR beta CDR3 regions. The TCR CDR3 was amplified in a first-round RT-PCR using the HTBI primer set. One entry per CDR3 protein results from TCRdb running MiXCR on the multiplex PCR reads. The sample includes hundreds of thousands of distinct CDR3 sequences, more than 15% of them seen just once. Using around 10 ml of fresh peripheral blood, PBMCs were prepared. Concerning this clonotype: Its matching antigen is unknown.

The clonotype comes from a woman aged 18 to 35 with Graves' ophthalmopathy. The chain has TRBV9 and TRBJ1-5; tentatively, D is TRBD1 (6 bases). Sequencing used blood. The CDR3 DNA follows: TGTGCCAGCAGTGAGGGGGTGCCTGGAACTCAGCCCCAGCATTTT. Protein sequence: CASSEGVPGTQPQHF.